This T cell receptor (beta chain) was observed in a study of blood T cells in healthy people across ages. Across the whole study: In model experiments, template switching was able to capture about one barcoded beta molecule for every two T cells that were present.

Using a J-beta primer mix together with a sample-barcoded 5' primer, a second PCR was run for roughly 7 to 12 cycles. The study obtained at least 2.5 million CDR3-containing paired-end reads from every sample. TCRdb reanalysed the 5' RACE reads using MiXCR and keeps one entry per CDR3 protein. The table shows around 800,000 distinct CDR3 sequences, with about 42% occurring only once. To note about this clonotype: Its antigen is still unknown.

Findings and limits, study-wide: Older age went with lower TCR beta diversity per million T cells, in a roughly linear way. Diversity figures derived from one million T cells were judged to underestimate the true value.

The sequence was collected from an elderly man in good health. Material: blood.

The CDR3 DNA reads as TGTGCCACCAGTCGTCGGGCTGCAGAAACCCAGTACTTC. Protein sequence: CATSRRAAETQYF. V usage is TRBV15 and J usage is TRBJ2-7; D is uncertain. V lost 6 bases to trimming and J lost 10 bases, with 19 bases between them. CDR3 size: 13 residues. CDR1 is LNHNV and CDR2 is YYDKDF in the germline V gene (reference sequence).